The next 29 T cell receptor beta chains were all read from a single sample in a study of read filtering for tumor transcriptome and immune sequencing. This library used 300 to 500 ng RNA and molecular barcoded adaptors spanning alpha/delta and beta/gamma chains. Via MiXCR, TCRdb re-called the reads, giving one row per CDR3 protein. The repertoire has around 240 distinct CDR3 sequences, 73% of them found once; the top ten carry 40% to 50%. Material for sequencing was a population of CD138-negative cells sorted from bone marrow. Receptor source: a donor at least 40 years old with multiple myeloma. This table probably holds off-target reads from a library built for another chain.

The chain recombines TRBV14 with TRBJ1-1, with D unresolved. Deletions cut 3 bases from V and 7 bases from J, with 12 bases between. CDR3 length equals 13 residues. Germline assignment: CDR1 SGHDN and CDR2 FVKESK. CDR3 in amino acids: CASSQAFGGEAFF. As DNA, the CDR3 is TGTGCCAGCAGCCAGGCCTTTGGTGGTGAAGCTTTCTTT.

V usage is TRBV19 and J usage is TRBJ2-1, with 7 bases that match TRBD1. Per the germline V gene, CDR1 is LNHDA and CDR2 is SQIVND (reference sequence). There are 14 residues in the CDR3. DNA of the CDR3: TGTGCATCCAGCCCAGACAGGGCTGGCAATGAGCAGTTCTTC. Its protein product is CASSPDRAGNEQFF.

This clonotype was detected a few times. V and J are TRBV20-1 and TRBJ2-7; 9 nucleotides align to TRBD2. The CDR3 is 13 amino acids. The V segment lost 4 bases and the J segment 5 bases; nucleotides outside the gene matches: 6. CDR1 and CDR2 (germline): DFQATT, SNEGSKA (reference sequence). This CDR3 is CSAKVAGANEQYF. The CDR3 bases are TGCAGTGCTAAAGTAGCGGGAGCTAACGAGCAGTACTTC.

CDR3 residues: CASSEEGDNEKLFF. The CDR3 bases are TGTGCCAGCAGTGAAGAAGGGGATAATGAAAAACTGTTTTTT. The chain uses TRBV2 and TRBJ1-4; TRBD1 might be the D (5 bases). The V and J ends lost 1 base and 4 bases respectively, with 7 bases between them. Germline CDR1 and CDR2: SNHLY and FYNNEI. This CDR3 has 14 residues.

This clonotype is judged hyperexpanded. CDR3 sequence reads: CAISANRTNQPQHF. The CDR3 coding sequence is TGTGCCATCAGTGCAAACAGGACCAATCAGCCCCAGCATTTT. The gene calls are TRBV10-3 and TRBJ1-5; D is perhaps TRBD1 (5 bases). This CDR3 has 14 residues. Trimming stripped 4 bases from V and 3 bases from J, with 10 bases between. Germline V gene lookup returns CDR1 ENHRY and CDR2 SYGVKD.

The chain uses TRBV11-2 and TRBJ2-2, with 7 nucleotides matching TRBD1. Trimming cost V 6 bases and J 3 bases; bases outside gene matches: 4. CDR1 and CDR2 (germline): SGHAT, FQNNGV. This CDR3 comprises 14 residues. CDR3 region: CASRYTGDTGELFF. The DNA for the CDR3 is TGTGCCAGCAGATATACAGGGGACACCGGGGAGCTGTTTTTT.

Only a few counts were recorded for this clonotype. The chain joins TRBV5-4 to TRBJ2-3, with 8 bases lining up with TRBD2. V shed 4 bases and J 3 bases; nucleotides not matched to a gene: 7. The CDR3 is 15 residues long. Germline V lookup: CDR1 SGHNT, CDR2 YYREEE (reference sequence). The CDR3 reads CASSTSGTLTDTQYF. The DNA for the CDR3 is TGTGCCAGCAGCACTAGCGGAACTTTAACAGATACGCAGTATTTT.

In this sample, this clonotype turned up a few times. CDR3 in amino acids: CASSRGQGAFRQPPYEQYF. The DNA for the CDR3 is TGTGCCAGCAGTAGGGGACAGGGGGCGTTCCGTCAACCTCCCTACGAGCAGTACTTC. The chain recombines TRBV27 with TRBJ2-7; TRBD1 aligns across 12 bases. Germline lookup yields CDR1 MNHEY and CDR2 SMNVEV (reference sequence). V was pared by 5 bases and J by 2 bases, with 16 bases of the junction left unmatched. This CDR3 contains 19 residues.

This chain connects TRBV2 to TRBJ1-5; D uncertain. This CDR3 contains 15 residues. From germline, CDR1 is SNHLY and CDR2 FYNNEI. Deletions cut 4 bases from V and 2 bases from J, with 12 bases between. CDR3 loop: CASSVLGTGNQPQHF. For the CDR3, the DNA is TGTGCCAGCAGTGTCCTGGGAACAGGCAATCAGCCCCAGCATTTT. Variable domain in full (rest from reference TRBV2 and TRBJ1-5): EPEVTQTPSHQVTQMGQEVILRCVPISNHLYFYWYRQILGQKVEFLVSFYNNEISEKSEIFDDQFSVERPDGSNFTLKIRSTKLEDSAMYFCASSVLGTGNQPQHFGDGTRLSIL.

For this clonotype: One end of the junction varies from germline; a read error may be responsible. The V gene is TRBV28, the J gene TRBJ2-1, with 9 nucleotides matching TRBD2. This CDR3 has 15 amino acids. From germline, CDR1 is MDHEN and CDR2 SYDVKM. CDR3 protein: CASSLTSGPYNEPFF. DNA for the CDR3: TGTGCCAGCAGTTTGACTAGCGGTCCCTACAATGAGCCGTTCTTC. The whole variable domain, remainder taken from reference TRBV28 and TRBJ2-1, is DVKVTQSSRYLVKRTGEKVFLECVQDMDHENMFWYRQDPGLGLRLIYFSYDVKMKEKGDIPEGYSVSREKKERFSLILESASTNQTSMYLCASSLTSGPYNEPFFGPGTRLTVL.

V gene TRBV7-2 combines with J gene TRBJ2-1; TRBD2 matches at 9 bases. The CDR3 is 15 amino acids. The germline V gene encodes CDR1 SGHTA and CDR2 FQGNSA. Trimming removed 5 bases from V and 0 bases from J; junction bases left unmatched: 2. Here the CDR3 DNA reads TGTGCCAGCAGCACTAGCGGGTACTCCTACAATGAGCAGTTCTTC. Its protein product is CASSTSGYSYNEQFF.

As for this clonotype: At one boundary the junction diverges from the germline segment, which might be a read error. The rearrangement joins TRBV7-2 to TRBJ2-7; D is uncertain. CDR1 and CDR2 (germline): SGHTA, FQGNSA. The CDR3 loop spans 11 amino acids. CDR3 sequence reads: CASSPSREQHF. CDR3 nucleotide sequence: TGTGCCAGCAGCCCCTCCCGCGAGCAGCACTTC.

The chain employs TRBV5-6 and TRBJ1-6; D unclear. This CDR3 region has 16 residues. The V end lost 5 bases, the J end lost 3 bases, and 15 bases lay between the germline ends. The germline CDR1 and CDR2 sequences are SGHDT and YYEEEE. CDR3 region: CASSSSQIRYNSPLHF. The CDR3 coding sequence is TGTGCCAGCAGTTCAAGCCAGATCCGCTATAATTCACCCCTCCACTTT.

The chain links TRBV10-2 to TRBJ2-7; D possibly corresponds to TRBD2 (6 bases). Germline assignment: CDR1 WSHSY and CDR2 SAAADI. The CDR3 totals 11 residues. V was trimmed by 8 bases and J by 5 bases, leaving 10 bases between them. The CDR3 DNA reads TGCGCCAGCGCGCGGGGCGACGAGCAGTACTTC. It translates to CASARGDEQYF.

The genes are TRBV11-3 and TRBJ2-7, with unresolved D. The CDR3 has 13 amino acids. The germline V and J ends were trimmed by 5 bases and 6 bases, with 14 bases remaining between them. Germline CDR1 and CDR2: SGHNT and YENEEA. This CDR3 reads CASSPGRISEQYF. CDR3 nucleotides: TGTGCCAGCAGCCCCGGACGTATAAGCGAGCAGTACTTC. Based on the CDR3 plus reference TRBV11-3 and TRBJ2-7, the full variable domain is EAGVVQSPRYKIIEKKQPVAFWCNPISGHNTLYWYLQNLGQGPELLIRYENEEAVDDSQLPKDRFSAERLKGVDSTLKIQPAELGDSAVYLCASSPGRISEQYFGPGTRLTVT.

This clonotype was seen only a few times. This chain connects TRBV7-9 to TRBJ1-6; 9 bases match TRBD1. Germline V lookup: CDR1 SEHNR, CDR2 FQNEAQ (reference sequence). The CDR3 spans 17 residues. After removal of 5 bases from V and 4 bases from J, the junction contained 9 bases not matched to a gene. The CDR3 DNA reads TGTGCCAGCAGCCCGCTACAGGGGGCCCTTTATAATTCACCCCTCCACTTT. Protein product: CASSPLQGALYNSPLHF. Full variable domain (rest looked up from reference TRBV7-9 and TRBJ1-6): DTGVSQNPRHKITKRGQNVTFRCDPISEHNRLYWYRQTLGQGPEFLTYFQNEAQLEKSRLLSDRFSAERPKGSFSTLEIQRTEQGDSAMYLCASSPLQGALYNSPLHFGNGTRLTVT.

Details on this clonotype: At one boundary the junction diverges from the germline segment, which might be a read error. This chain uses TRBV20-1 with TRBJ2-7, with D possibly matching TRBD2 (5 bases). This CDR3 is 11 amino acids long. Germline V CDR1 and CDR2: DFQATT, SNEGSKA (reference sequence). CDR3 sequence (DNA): TGTAGTGCCCTCCGACTATACGAGCAGTACTTC. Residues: CSALRLYEQYF.

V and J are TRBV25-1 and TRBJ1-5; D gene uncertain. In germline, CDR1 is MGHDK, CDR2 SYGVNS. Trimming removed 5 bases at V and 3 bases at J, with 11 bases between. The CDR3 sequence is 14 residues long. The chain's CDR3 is CASSTSSTNQPQHF. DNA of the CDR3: TGTGCCAGCAGTACCAGCAGTACCAATCAGCCCCAGCATTTT.

CDR3: CSAPAGGAPLNEQFF. The CDR3 DNA reads as TGCAGTGCTCCCGCGGGGGGGGCCCCGCTCAATGAGCAGTTCTTC. This rearrangement joins TRBV20-1 to TRBJ2-1; 9 bases align to TRBD2. With V trimmed by 5 bases and J by 6 bases, 11 bases remained unmatched. The length of the CDR3 is 15 residues. The V gene's germline CDR1 is DFQATT and CDR2 SNEGSKA (reference sequence).

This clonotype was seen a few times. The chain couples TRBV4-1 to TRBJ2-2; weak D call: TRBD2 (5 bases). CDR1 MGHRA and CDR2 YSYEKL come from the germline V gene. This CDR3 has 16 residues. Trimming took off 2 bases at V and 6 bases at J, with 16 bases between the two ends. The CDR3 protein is CASSQTGKMVPGELFF. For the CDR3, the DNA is TGCGCCAGCAGCCAAACCGGGAAAATGGTCCCCGGGGAGCTGTTTTTT.

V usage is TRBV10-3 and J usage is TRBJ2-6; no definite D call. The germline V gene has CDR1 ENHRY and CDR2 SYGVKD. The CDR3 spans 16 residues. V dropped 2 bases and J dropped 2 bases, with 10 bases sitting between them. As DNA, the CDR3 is TGTGCCATCAGTGAGGGTTCGGCTGCTGGGGCCAACGTCCTGACTTTC. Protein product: CAISEGSAAGANVLTF.

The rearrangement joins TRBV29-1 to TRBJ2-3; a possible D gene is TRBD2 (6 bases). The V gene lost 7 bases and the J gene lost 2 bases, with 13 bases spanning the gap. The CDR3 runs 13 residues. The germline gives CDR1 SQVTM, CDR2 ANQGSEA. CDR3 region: CSGLGGATDTQYF. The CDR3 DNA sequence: TGCAGCGGTCTTGGCGGGGCCACAGATACGCAGTATTTT.

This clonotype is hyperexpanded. This chain's CDR3 is CASSPPGTALRSNQPQHF. The DNA for the CDR3 is TGTGCCAGCAGCCCACCCGGGACGGCACTCCGTAGCAATCAGCCCCAGCATTTT. The J gene is TRBJ1-5, the V gene TRBV27; D perhaps matches TRBD1 (5 bases). V was trimmed by 6 bases and J by 0 bases, leaving 21 bases between them. Germline values: CDR1 MNHEY, CDR2 SMNVEV (reference sequence). The CDR3 covers 18 residues.

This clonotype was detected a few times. The CDR3, as DNA: TGTGCCAGCAGTTACGCCGCCTCCTACGAGCAGTACTTC. Protein sequence: CASSYAASYEQYF. This sequence joins TRBV6-5 and TRBJ2-7; no reliable D call. CDR1 is MNHEY and CDR2 is SVGAGI in the germline V gene. This CDR3 comprises 13 residues. V dropped 2 bases and J dropped 0 bases, with 5 bases sitting between them.

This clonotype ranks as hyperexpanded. This CDR3 reads CSVEIWDSHYNEQFF. In nucleotides, the CDR3 is TGCAGCGTTGAAATTTGGGACAGCCACTACAATGAGCAGTTCTTC. The rearrangement uses TRBV29-1 and TRBJ2-1; 7 positions agree with TRBD1. V shed 2 bases, J shed 3 bases, and the junction held 7 bases outside the gene matches. Germline CDR1 SQVTM, CDR2 ANQGSEA. CDR3 length: 15 residues.

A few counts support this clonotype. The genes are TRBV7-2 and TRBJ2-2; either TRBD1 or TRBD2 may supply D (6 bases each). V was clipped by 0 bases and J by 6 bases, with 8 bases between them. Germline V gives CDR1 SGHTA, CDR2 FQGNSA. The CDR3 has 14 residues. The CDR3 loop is CASSLAGGPGELFF. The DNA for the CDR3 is TGTGCCAGCAGCTTAGCGGGGGGCCCCGGGGAGCTGTTTTTT.

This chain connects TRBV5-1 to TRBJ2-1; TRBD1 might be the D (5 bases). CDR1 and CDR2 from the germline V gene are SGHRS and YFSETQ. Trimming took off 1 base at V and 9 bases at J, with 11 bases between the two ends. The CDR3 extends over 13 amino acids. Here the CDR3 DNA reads TGCGCCAGCAGCTTGACAGGAAGGAGTGAGCAGTTCTTC. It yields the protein CASSLTGRSEQFF. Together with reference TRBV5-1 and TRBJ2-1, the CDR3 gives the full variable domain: KAGVTQTPRYLIKTRGQQVTLSCSPISGHRSVSWYQQTPGQGLQFLFEYFSETQRNKGNFPGRFSGRQFSNSRSEMNVSTLELGDSALYLCASSLTGRSEQFFGPGTRLTVL.

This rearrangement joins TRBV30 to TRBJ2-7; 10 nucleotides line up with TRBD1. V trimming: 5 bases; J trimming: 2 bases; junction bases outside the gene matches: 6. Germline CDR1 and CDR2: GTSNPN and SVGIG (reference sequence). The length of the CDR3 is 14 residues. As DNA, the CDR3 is TGTGCCTGGGCGGAAGGGACAGGGGCCTACGAGCAGTACTTC. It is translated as CAWAEGTGAYEQYF.

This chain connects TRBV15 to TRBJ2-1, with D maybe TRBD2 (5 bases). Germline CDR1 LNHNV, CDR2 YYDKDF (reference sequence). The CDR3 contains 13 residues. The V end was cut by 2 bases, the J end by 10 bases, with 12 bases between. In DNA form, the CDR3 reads TGTGCCACCAGCAGACCCCTAGCCGGGGAGCAGTTCTTC. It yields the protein CATSRPLAGEQFF.